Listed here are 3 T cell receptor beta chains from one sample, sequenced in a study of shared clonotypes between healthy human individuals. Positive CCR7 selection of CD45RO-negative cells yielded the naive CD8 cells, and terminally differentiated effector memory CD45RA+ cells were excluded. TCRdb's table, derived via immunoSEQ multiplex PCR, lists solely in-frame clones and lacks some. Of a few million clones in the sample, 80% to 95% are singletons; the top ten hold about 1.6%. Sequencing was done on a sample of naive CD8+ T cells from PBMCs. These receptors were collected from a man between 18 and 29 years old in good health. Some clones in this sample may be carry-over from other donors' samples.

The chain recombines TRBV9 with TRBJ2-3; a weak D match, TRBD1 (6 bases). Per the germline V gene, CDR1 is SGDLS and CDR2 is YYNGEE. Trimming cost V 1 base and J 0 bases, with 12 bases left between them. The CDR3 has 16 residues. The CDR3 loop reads CASSVKAQGSTDTQYF. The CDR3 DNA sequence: TGTGCCAGCAGCGTAAAAGCACAGGGAAGCACAGATACGCAGTATTTT.

The CDR3, as DNA: TGCAGCGTCGGGGGAGACCTCTCCTACGAGCAGTACTTC. Translation: CSVGGDLSYEQYF. This chain connects TRBV29-1 to TRBJ2-7; possible D gene TRBD2, 6 bases. There are 13 residues in the CDR3. Germline V CDR1 and CDR2: SQVTM, ANQGSEA. Trimming left V 6 bases short and J 0 bases short, with 12 bases between.

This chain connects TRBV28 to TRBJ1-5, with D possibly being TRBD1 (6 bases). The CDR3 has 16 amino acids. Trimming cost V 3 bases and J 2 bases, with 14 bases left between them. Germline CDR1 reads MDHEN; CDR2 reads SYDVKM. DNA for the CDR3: TGTGCCAGCAGTTTTGACAGGTCGGGAGGCAATCAGCCCCAGCATTTT. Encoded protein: CASSFDRSGGNQPQHF.